These 5 T cell receptor beta chains were all obtained from the same sample, sequenced in a study of blood T cell repertoires in COVID-19. Profiling relied on immunoSEQ multiplex PCR, and the TCRdb table lists in-frame clones only, not all of them. The repertoire holds about 370,000 clones, around 87% seen once, with 8.5% to 12% in the top ten. Sequences were obtained from peripheral blood. The receptors derive from a woman aged 25-40 years with COVID-19, enrolled during active disease.

The chain recombines TRBV7-9 with TRBJ2-3; D unclear. The CDR3 contains 14 residues. V dropped 2 bases and J dropped 3 bases, with 9 bases sitting between them. CDR1 and CDR2 (germline): SEHNR, FQNEAQ (reference sequence). This CDR3 is CASSLNSNTDTQYF. The CDR3 DNA sequence: TGTGCCAGCAGCTTAAACTCTAATACAGATACGCAGTATTTT.

This clone was seen a single time. This chain joins TRBV9 and TRBJ2-1; D gene uncertain. V lost 0 bases and J lost 0, with 10 bases in between. Germline CDR1 reads SGDLS; CDR2 reads YYNGEE. The CDR3 loop spans 16 amino acids. Here the CDR3 DNA reads TGTGCCAGCAGCGTAGAGGAGCGAATCTCCTACAATGAGCAGTTCTTC. It is translated as CASSVEERISYNEQFF.

CDR3 residues: CASSAVDEQYF. Here the CDR3 DNA reads TGTGCCAGCAGCGCAGTCGACGAGCAGTACTTC. The chain has TRBV5-6 and TRBJ2-7; no clear D. CDR1 and CDR2 (germline): SGHDT, YYEEEE. The CDR3 runs 11 residues. V lost 4 bases and J 5 bases, leaving 7 bases between the germline ends. Full variable domain (missing parts from reference TRBV5-6 and TRBJ2-7): DAGVTQSPTHLIKTRGQQVTLRCSPKSGHDTVSWYQQALGQGPQFIFQYYEEEERQRGNFPDRFSGHQFPNYSSELNVNALLLGDSALYLCASSAVDEQYFGPGTRLTVT.

The genes are TRBV5-4 and TRBJ2-4, with 9 bases fitting TRBD1. Germline assignment: CDR1 SGHNT and CDR2 YYREEE (reference sequence). The V and J ends lost 5 bases and 8 bases, in that order; junction bases with no gene match: 8. The CDR3 sequence is 14 residues long. The DNA for the CDR3 is TGTGCCAGCAGACCTGACAGGGGGGTGGACATTCAGTACTTC. As protein: CASRPDRGVDIQYF.

This chain joins TRBV30 and TRBJ1-6; D is unresolved. Trimming left V 4 bases short and J 6 bases short, with 16 bases between. Germline V gene data show CDR1 as GTSNPN and CDR2 as SVGIG (reference sequence). CDR3 length: 15 residues. This chain's CDR3 is CAWTVTGRLNSPLHF. The DNA for the CDR3 is TGTGCCTGGACGGTTACCGGGAGGCTTAATTCACCCCTCCACTTT.